Each of the 26 T cell receptor beta chains below was sequenced from the same sample in a study of early T cells in non-severe SARS-CoV-2 infection. TCRdb recomputed calls from the 5' RACE reads with MiXCR, one row per CDR3 protein. The table lists some 82,000 distinct CDR3 sequences, about 12% of them singletons. The sequencing here drew on whole blood, taken at baseline. The receptors were sampled from an adult who was a healthcare worker with PCR-confirmed SARS-CoV-2 infection or an uninfected control (not recorded which).

This clonotype was seen a handful of times. The V and J genes are TRBV24-1 and TRBJ2-5; D is possibly TRBD1 (6 bases). Trimming removed 4 bases at V and 5 bases at J, with 16 bases between. The CDR3 runs to 15 residues. Germline CDR1 KGHDR, CDR2 SFDVKD. CDR3: CATSDHYRVPETQYF. The CDR3 DNA sequence: TGTGCCACCAGTGACCACTACAGGGTCCCCGAGACCCAGTACTTC.

This clonotype has just a few counts. The gene calls are TRBV24-1 and TRBJ1-5; 10 bases match TRBD1. The CDR3 loop spans 16 amino acids. Losses at the gene ends were 4 bases for V and 6 bases for J; bases not matched to a gene: 8. Germline loops: CDR1 KGHDR, CDR2 SFDVKD. CDR3 sequence reads: CATSEGDRGGRQPQHF. CDR3 nucleotides: TGTGCCACCAGTGAAGGGGACAGGGGAGGCCGTCAGCCCCAGCATTTT.

This clonotype was recorded at least ten times. The chain recombines TRBV24-1 with TRBJ2-7, with 8 positions matching TRBD2. Losses at the gene ends were 2 bases for V and 6 bases for J; bases not matched to a gene: 8. In germline, CDR1 is KGHDR, CDR2 SFDVKD. The length of the CDR3 is 15 residues. CDR3 region: CATSDSAGVWSEQYF. The CDR3 DNA follows: TGTGCCACCAGTGATTCAGCGGGAGTCTGGAGCGAGCAGTACTTC.

The sample holds many counts of this clonotype. CDR3 in amino acids: CASSPGTEYTEAFF. In nucleotides, the CDR3 is TGCGCCAGCAGCCCCGGGACAGAATACACTGAAGCTTTCTTT. The chain is built from TRBV5-1 and TRBJ1-1; 7 bases map to TRBD1. The CDR3 loop spans 14 amino acids. Germline V gene lookup returns CDR1 SGHRS and CDR2 YFSETQ. V lost 4 bases to trimming and J lost 3 bases; unmatched junction nucleotides: 6.

This clonotype was detected ten times or more. The chain recombines TRBV6-2 or TRBV6-3 with TRBJ2-5, with 13 bases lining up with TRBD2. CDR1 and CDR2 from the germline V gene are MNHEY and SVGEGT. J lost 0 bases, V lost 4 bases, and 2 bases had no gene match. This CDR3 region has 16 residues. CDR3 in amino acids: CASSWTSGGNQETQYF. The CDR3 DNA reads TGTGCCAGCAGTTGGACTAGCGGGGGCAACCAAGAGACCCAGTACTTC.

This chain uses TRBV5-4 with TRBJ1-1, with D possibly being TRBD1 (5 bases). This CDR3 has 17 amino acids. CDR1 SGHNT and CDR2 YYREEE come from the germline V gene (reference sequence). Trimming pared 4 bases from V and 3 bases from J, leaving 22 bases between. The CDR3 reads CASSVGVIRQRDTEAFF. The CDR3 region has the DNA TGTGCCAGCAGCGTGGGGGTAATCCGCCAGCGTGACACTGAAGCTTTCTTT.

The chain is built from TRBV29-1 and TRBJ2-1; 7 positions match TRBD1. With 6 bases clipped from V and 5 bases from J, the junction kept 16 bases outside the gene matches. The CDR3 has 16 amino acids. Germline loops: CDR1 SQVTM, CDR2 ANQGSEA. CDR3 residues: CSVAPVFGQVHNEQFF. CDR3 coding DNA: TGCAGCGTCGCCCCTGTATTCGGACAGGTCCACAATGAGCAGTTCTTC.

Many counts were recorded for this clonotype. The genes are TRBV5-1 and TRBJ2-6, with 8 positions matching TRBD1. Germline-derived CDR1 and CDR2 are SGHRS and YFSETQ. J lost 2 bases, V lost 7 bases, and 5 bases had no gene match. The CDR3 covers 15 residues. DNA of the CDR3: TGCGCCAGCGGAGAACAGGGGGCTGGGGCCAACGTCCTGACTTTC. Translated, it gives CASGEQGAGANVLTF.

This clonotype has only a few counts. This sequence joins TRBV15 and TRBJ2-1; either TRBD1 or TRBD2 may fit D (5 bases each). Trimming stripped 0 bases from V and 7 bases from J, with 19 bases between. The CDR3 contains 17 residues. The germline V gene encodes CDR1 LNHNV and CDR2 YYDKDF (reference sequence). The CDR3 sequence is CATSRDPLRGRLNEQFF. The CDR3 DNA sequence: TGTGCCACCAGCAGAGACCCCCTGAGGGGACGACTAAATGAGCAGTTCTTC.

In its sample, this clonotype was seen a few times. CDR3 bases: TGTGCCAGCAGTCCCCGGACAGGAAACACCATATATTTT. It is translated as CASSPRTGNTIYF. This chain uses TRBV12-3 or TRBV12-4 with TRBJ1-3, with a tentative D call TRBD1 (5 bases). Trimming stripped 5 bases from V and 4 bases from J, with 9 bases between. The CDR3 has 13 residues.

The CDR3 DNA sequence: TGCAGCGTTGAAAGCCTCCCTAGCGGGATTACTAGCACAGATACGCAGTATTTT. This gives the protein CSVESLPSGITSTDTQYF. J is TRBJ2-3 and V is TRBV29-1; 9 bases line up with TRBD2. After removal of 2 bases from V and 0 bases from J, the junction contained 12 bases not matched to a gene. The CDR3 totals 18 residues. Germline CDR1 reads SQVTM; CDR2 reads ANQGSEA.

Of note for this clonotype: One end of the junction varies from germline; a read error may be responsible. The chain combines TRBV29-1 with TRBJ2-2; unclear D gene. The CDR3 sequence is 13 residues long. Germline CDR1 reads SQVTM; CDR2 reads ANQGSEA. The CDR3 DNA reads TGCAGCGTGGCATTACAGAACGCCGGGGAGCTGTTTTTT. Its translation: CSVALQNAGELFF.

This clonotype was counted between two and nine times. The J gene is TRBJ2-1, the V gene TRBV5-1, with TRBD1 identical over 10 bases. CDR3 length: 15 residues. V trimming: 4 bases; J trimming: 6 bases; junction bases outside the gene matches: 7. Germline V lookup: CDR1 SGHRS, CDR2 YFSETQ. CDR3 amino acids: CASSLRQGAANEQFF. The DNA for the CDR3 is TGCGCCAGCAGCCTACGACAGGGGGCGGCCAATGAGCAGTTCTTC.

V is TRBV20-1 and J is TRBJ1-1; D is perhaps TRBD1 (5 bases). This CDR3 has 14 residues. Per germline, CDR1 DFQATT and CDR2 SNEGSKA (reference sequence). Trimming pared 3 bases from V and 1 base from J, leaving 12 bases between. For the CDR3, the DNA is TGCAGTGCTAGCGGGGGTCGAGGGAACACTGAAGCTTTCTTT. It yields the protein CSASGGRGNTEAFF.

This clonotype has ten or more counts. V usage is TRBV10-3 and J usage is TRBJ2-5; D assignment may be TRBD1 or TRBD2 (5 bases each). The V gene lost 7 bases and the J gene lost 4 bases, with 22 bases spanning the gap. Germline V gene sequence: CDR1 ENHRY, CDR2 SYGVKD. The CDR3 has 16 amino acids. The CDR3 reads CAIKSDLAGSRETQYF. The CDR3 nucleotides read TGTGCCATCAAGTCGGATCTGGCAGGGAGTAGAGAGACCCAGTACTTC.

This clonotype was observed a handful of times. CDR3 in DNA: TGTGCCAGCACCCAGGGGACGGCCACCGGGGAGCTGTTTTTT. This sequence encodes CASTQGTATGELFF. V is TRBV2 and J is TRBJ2-2; D perhaps matches TRBD1 (6 bases). Germline values: CDR1 SNHLY, CDR2 FYNNEI. V was trimmed by 7 bases and J by 4 bases, leaving 13 bases between them. The CDR3 has 14 residues.

The CDR3 sequence: CASSHEGLNQPQHF. The CDR3, as DNA: TGCGCCAGCAGCCACGAGGGACTTAATCAGCCCCAGCATTTT. The V call is TRBV5-1, the J call TRBJ1-5; TRBD1 is a possible D gene (5 bases). Germline assignment: CDR1 SGHRS and CDR2 YFSETQ. The CDR3 is made up of 14 amino acids. The V end was cut by 4 bases, the J end by 4 bases, with 12 bases between.

Remarks on this clonotype: It is unclear where the CDR3 begins or ends on the DNA, so no DNA is shown, and the CDR3 is as TCRdb lists it. This rearrangement joins TRBV7-5 to TRBJ2-7. TRBV7-5 is a pseudogene. Both ends counted, the CDR3 spans 16 residues. CDR3 in amino acids: CISVPEAFGSTYEQYF.

This clonotype was observed a handful of times. The chain uses TRBV20-1 and TRBJ1-6; no clear D. Trimming left V 2 bases short and J 9 bases short, with 14 bases between. Germline V gives CDR1 DFQATT, CDR2 SNEGSKA (reference sequence). The CDR3 totals 14 residues. The CDR3 coding sequence is TGCAGTGCTAGAAAGCCGTCTGATCCTTCACCCCTCCACTTT. Translated, it gives CSARKPSDPSPLHF.

The chain uses TRBV11-2 and TRBJ2-5; maybe TRBD2 (6 bases). This CDR3 is built from 14 residues. V was clipped by 5 bases and J by 4 bases, with 14 bases between them. Germline values: CDR1 SGHAT, CDR2 FQNNGV. CDR3 residues: CASSPHQGGETQYF. The DNA of the CDR3 is TGTGCCAGCAGCCCACACCAGGGAGGAGAGACCCAGTACTTC.

This clonotype has more than one count but fewer than ten. V is TRBV18 and J is TRBJ2-2; D gene ambiguous. The CDR3 length is 15 residues. V was pared by 2 bases and J by 3 bases, with 10 bases between. Germline-derived CDR1 and CDR2 are KGHSH and LQKENI. The CDR3 here is CASSPVSYYTGELFF. The DNA for the CDR3 is TGTGCCAGCTCACCAGTCTCGTATTACACCGGGGAGCTGTTTTTT. The entire variable domain, with the rest obtained from reference TRBV18 and TRBJ2-2, is as follows: NAGVMQNPRHLVRRRGQEARLRCSPMKGHSHVYWYRQLPEEGLKFMVYLQKENIIDESGMPKERFSAEFPKEGPSILRIQQVVRGDSAAYFCASSPVSYYTGELFFGEGSRLTVL.

A few counts support this clonotype. The V gene is TRBV7-9, the J gene TRBJ2-6; D may be TRBD1 (5 bases). The CDR3 contains 15 residues. Germline V gene data show CDR1 as SEHNR and CDR2 as FQNEAQ (reference sequence). Trimming pared 1 base from V and 1 base from J, leaving 5 bases between. CDR3 bases: TGTGCCAGCAGCTTAGACAGGTCTGGGGCCAACGTCCTGACTTTC. Protein sequence: CASSLDRSGANVLTF.

This clonotype has ten or more counts. The chain joins TRBV7-3 to TRBJ1-2; weak D call: TRBD1 (6 bases). Trimming stripped 3 bases from V and 5 bases from J, with 10 bases between. The CDR3 sequence is 13 residues long. Germline V gene data show CDR1 as SGHTA and CDR2 as FQGTGA. This CDR3 reads CASSFERGYGYTF. CDR3 DNA sequence: TGTGCCAGCAGCTTCGAGAGGGGGTATGGCTACACCTTC.

The chain couples TRBV29-1 to TRBJ2-1, with D possibly TRBD1 on 5 matching bases. CDR3 length: 20 residues. Per the germline V gene, CDR1 is SQVTM and CDR2 is ANQGSEA. V was cut by 5 bases and J by 0 bases, with 29 bases left in between. The CDR3, as DNA: TGCAGCGTTAGGCAGGGCAAATCCTCATTTCTCCAGAGCTCCTACAATGAGCAGTTCTTC. This codes for CSVRQGKSSFLQSSYNEQFF.

Ten or more counts support this clonotype. The chain employs TRBV7-9 and TRBJ2-6; D is uncertain. Germline V gives CDR1 SEHNR, CDR2 FQNEAQ (reference sequence). Trimming took off 3 bases at V and 0 bases at J, with 6 bases between the two ends. This CDR3 spans 15 amino acids. The CDR3 DNA sequence: TGTGCCAGCAGCTTTCCACTCTCTGGGGCCAACGTCCTGACTTTC. This translates into CASSFPLSGANVLTF. The full variable domain, in which reference TRBV7-9 and TRBJ2-6 provide the parts outside the CDR3, is DTGVSQNPRHKITKRGQNVTFRCDPISEHNRLYWYRQTLGQGPEFLTYFQNEAQLEKSRLLSDRFSAERPKGSFSTLEIQRTEQGDSAMYLCASSFPLSGANVLTFGAGSRLTVL.

This clonotype was seen a few times. This sequence joins TRBV19 and TRBJ2-1; 10 nucleotides align to TRBD2. The CDR3 extends over 20 amino acids. CDR1 is LNHDA and CDR2 is SQIVND in the germline V gene (reference sequence). V lost 1 base, J lost 5 bases, and 17 bases stayed unmatched. The CDR3 spells CASSIVLLAGERGIHNEQFF. Written as DNA, the CDR3 is TGTGCCAGTAGTATAGTCCTCCTAGCGGGAGAGAGAGGCATCCACAATGAGCAGTTCTTC.